This TCR beta chain was sequenced in a study of CD8 T cells in Susac syndrome. RNA, at roughly 0.45 to 1 ug, was reverse transcribed with random hexamers. A multiplex approach, immunoSEQ multiplex PCR, amplified TCR beta CDR3 across 54 Vbeta and 13 Jbeta. In TCRdb, the immunoSEQ multiplex PCR reads were re-called with MiXCR into one record per CDR3 protein. The sample records under 250,000 distinct CDR3 sequences, 85% to 95% being singletons. The CDR3 runs 13 residues. V lost 6 bases to trimming and J lost 2 bases, with 9 bases between them. The source material was CD4+ T cells from PBMCs. The chain combines TRBV12-3 or TRBV12-4 with TRBJ2-3; D unresolved. The TCR comes from a human donor with multiple sclerosis. The CDR3 region is CASSLFDTDTQYF. CDR3 nucleotides: TGTGCCAGCAGCCTATTTGACACAGATACGCAGTATTTT.